The source of this TCR beta chain is a study of cytomegalovirus exposure and HLA in healthy donors (dated by TCRdb to 2017 to 2019). In terms of the full investigation: According to a later analysis, the 120 or so validation repertoires were produced on the same platform as the 700 or so repertoires of the first cohort. The aim of the study was to test whether cataloging public T cell receptors could identify signatures of past pathogen exposure. Besides the first cohort of roughly 640 subjects, a separate validation cohort made up of some 110 different subjects was used. High-throughput TCR immunosequencing, statistical association of individual TCRs with disease status, and machine learning were combined to predict cytomegalovirus infection status. What the research found in general, with its limitations: Subsequent analysis determined that TCRs grouped into clusters in the first cohort also showed a tendency toward co-occurrence across the 90 to 150 validation repertoires, and approximately 94% of cluster scores exceeded 0. In the study, some 160 TCR beta chains were listed as associated with cytomegalovirus. The classifier was reported to diagnose cytomegalovirus status with high specificity and sensitivity in both the original cohort and the validation cohort. A later analysis lacked HLA typing for the validation cohort, so it scored co-occurrence in that cohort across all 120 repertoires. A few of the identified cytomegalovirus-associated TCR beta chains were confirmed in vitro to be specific for cytomegalovirus antigens. While some public TCRs were present in many individuals, most TCR sequences turned up only very rarely across donors. According to the authors, the approach could potentially be generalized to other disease states and immunological phenotypes.

Based on the germline V gene (reference sequence), the CDR1 and CDR2 sequences are GTSNPN and SVGIG. V loses 0 bases at its end and J loses 7 bases; junction bases beyond the gene matches: 2. CDR3 length: 14 amino acids, cysteine to phenylalanine. The read is trimmed to its CDR3 DNA, 42 bases read in frame from base 1. As for this clone: Its antigen is still unknown. No base quality information exists; no much larger clone differs at one position. Additional DNA sequences in this sample encode the identical CDR3.

Separate from the approximately 700-subject first cohort, the validation cohort of some 130 subjects was the group to which the donors belonged. The library relied on the immunoSEQ multiplex PCR assay. The published analysis was carried out like this. To diagnose cytomegalovirus status from the catalog of TCR beta chain sequences, a statistical classification framework was built. TCRdb carries this immuneACCESS record with in-frame sequences only. Its versions omit some clonotypes, under half of them owing to an unresolved V gene in the studies checked, with the rest unexplained. The V and J calls and clone size are taken from that table; D and trimming were inferred from the DNA. Present in this sample are about 360,000 clones, 86% of which were seen just once. The top ten constitute roughly 0.83% of the sample.

The chain is encoded by TRBV30 joined to TRBJ2-1, with 11 central nucleotides matching TRBD2. The origin of this receptor is a woman aged 18-29 years in good health and CMV-seronegative. Input material: PBMCs. The CDR3 is CAWSVGTSGNEQFF. The DNA is as follows: TGTGCCTGGAGTGTGGGGACTAGCGGTAATGAGCAGTTCTTC.